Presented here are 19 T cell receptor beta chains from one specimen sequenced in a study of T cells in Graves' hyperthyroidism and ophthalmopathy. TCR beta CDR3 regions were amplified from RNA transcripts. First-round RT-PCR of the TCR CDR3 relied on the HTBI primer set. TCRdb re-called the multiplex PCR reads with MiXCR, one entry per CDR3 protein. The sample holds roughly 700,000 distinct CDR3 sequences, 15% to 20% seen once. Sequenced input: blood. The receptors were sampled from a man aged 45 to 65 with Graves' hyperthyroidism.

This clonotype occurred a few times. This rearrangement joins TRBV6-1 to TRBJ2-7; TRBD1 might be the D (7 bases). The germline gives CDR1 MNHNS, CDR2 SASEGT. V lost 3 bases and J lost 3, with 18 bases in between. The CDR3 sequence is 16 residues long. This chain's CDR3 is CASSDDPGGLYYEQYF. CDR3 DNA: TGTGCCAGCAGTGACGATCCAGGGGGACTTTACTACGAGCAGTACTTC.

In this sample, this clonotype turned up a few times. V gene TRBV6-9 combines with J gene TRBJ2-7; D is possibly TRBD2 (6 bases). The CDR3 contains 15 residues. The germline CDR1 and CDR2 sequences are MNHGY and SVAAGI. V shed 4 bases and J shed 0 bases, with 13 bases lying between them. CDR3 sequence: CASSFELANSYEQYF. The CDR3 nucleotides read TGTGCCAGCAGTTTCGAACTAGCCAACTCCTACGAGCAGTACTTC.

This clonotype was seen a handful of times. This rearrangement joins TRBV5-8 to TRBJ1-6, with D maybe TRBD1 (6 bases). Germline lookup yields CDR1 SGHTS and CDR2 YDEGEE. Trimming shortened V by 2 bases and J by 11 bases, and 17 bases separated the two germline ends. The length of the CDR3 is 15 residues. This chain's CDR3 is CASSFVGQKPTPLHF. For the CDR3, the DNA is TGTGCCAGCAGCTTTGTCGGACAGAAGCCTACACCCCTCCACTTT.

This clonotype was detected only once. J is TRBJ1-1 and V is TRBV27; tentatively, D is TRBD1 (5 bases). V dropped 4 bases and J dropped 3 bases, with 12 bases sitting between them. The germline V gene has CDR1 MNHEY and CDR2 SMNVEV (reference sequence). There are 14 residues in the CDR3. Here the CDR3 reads CASSWALGDTEAFF. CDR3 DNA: TGTGCCAGCAGTTGGGCCCTGGGGGACACTGAAGCTTTCTTT.

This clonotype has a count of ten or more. CDR3 sequence: CASSTRARSYGYTF. DNA for the CDR3: TGTGCCAGCAGCACTAGGGCTAGATCCTATGGCTACACCTTC. The chain combines TRBV12-3 or TRBV12-4 with TRBJ1-2; D call uncertain. CDR3 size: 14 residues. Trimming shortened V by 6 bases and J by 4 bases, and 15 bases separated the two germline ends.

DNA of the CDR3: TGTGCCAGCAGCCCCCGTGTTAGAAGAGGAAATGAGCAGTTCTTC. Its protein is CASSPRVRRGNEQFF. The rearrangement joins TRBV11-2 to TRBJ2-1; D is unresolved. V was pared by 5 bases and J by 7 bases, with 18 bases between. This CDR3 spans 15 amino acids. Germline V gives CDR1 SGHAT, CDR2 FQNNGV.

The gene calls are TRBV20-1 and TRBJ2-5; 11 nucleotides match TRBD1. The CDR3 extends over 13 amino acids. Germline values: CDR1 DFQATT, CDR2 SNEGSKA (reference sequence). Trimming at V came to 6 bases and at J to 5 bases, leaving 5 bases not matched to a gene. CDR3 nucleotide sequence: TGCAGTGCGGAGGGACAGGGGGTTGAGACCCAGTACTTC. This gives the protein CSAEGQGVETQYF.

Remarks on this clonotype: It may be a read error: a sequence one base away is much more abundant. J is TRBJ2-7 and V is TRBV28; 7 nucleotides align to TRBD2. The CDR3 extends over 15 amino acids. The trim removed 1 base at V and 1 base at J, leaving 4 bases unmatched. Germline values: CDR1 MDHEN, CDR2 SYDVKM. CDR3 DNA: TGTGCCAGCAGTTTATATGGGCGGGAGTCCTACGAGCAGTACTTC. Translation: CASSLYGRESYEQYF.

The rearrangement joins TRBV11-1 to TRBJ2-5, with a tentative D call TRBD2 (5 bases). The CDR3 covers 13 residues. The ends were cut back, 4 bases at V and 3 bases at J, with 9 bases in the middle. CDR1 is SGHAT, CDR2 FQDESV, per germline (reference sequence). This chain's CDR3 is CASSSGIEETQYF. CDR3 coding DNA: TGTGCCAGCAGCTCCGGGATAGAAGAGACCCAGTACTTC.

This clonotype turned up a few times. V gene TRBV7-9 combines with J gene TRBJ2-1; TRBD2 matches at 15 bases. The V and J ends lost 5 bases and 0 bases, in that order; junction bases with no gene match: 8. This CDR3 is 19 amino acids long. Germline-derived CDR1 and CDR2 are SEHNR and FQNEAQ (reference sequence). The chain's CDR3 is CASSPVGTSGRSSYNEQFF. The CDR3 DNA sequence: TGTGCCAGCAGCCCCGTGGGGACTAGCGGGAGGAGCTCCTACAATGAGCAGTTCTTC.

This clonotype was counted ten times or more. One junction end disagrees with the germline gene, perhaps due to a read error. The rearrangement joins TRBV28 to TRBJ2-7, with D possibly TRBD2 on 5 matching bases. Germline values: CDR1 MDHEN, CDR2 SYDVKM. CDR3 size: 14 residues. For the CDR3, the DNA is TGTGCCAGCAAAGAGGGTCCGCCCTCCTACGATCAGTACTTC. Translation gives CASKEGPPSYDQYF.

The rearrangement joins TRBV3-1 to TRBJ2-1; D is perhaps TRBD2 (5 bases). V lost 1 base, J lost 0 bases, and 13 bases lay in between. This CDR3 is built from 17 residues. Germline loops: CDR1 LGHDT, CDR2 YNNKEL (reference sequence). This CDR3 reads CASSQGRRVSSYNEQFF. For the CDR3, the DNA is TGTGCCAGCAGCCAAGGGAGGCGGGTTAGCTCCTACAATGAGCAGTTCTTC.

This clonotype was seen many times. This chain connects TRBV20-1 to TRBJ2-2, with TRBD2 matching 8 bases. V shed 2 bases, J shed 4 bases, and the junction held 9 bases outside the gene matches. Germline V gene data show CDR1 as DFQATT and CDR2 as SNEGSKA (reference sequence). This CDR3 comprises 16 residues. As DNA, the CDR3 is TGCAGTGCTAGACCGAGCGGGAGACGTGTCACCGGGGAGCTGTTTTTT. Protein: CSARPSGRRVTGELFF.

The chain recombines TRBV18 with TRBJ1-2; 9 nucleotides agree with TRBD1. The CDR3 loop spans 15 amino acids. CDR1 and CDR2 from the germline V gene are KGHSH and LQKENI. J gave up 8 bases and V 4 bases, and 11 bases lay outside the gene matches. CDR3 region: CASSRPGQGDLGYTF. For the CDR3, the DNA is TGTGCCAGCTCACGACCGGGACAGGGAGACCTCGGCTACACCTTC.

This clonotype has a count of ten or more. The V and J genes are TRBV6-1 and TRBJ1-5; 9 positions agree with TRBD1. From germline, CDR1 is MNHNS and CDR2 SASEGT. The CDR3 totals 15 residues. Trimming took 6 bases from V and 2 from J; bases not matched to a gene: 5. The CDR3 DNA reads TGTGCCAGCAGCCCCTGGACAGGGGGCAATCAGCCCCAGCATTTT. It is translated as CASSPWTGGNQPQHF.

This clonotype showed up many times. CDR3 sequence: CASSLDGPHYGYTF. CDR3 nucleotide sequence: TGTGCCAGCAGCTTGGACGGGCCCCACTATGGCTACACCTTC. The chain joins TRBV11-2 to TRBJ1-2; D not certain. The CDR3 is 14 residues long. The germline V gene encodes CDR1 SGHAT and CDR2 FQNNGV. V was pared by 3 bases and J by 3 bases, with 11 bases between.

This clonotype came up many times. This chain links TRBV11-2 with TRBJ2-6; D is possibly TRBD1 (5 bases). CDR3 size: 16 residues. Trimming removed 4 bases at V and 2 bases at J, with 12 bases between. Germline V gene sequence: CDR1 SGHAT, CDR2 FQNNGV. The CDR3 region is CASSSQGFPGANVLTF. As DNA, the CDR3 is TGTGCCAGCAGCTCCCAGGGTTTTCCTGGGGCCAACGTCCTGACTTTC.

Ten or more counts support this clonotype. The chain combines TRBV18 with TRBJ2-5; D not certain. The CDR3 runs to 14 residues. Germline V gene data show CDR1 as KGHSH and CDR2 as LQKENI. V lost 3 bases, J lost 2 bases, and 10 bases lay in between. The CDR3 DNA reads TGTGCCAGCTCACCTCGAACCCAACAAGAGACCCAGTACTTC. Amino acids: CASSPRTQQETQYF.

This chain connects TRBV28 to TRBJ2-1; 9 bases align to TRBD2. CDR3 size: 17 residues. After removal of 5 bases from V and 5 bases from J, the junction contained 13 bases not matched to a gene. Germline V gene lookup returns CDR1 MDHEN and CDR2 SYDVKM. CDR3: CASSLPVREGPNNEQFF. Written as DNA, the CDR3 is TGTGCCAGCAGTCTTCCGGTGCGGGAGGGCCCAAACAATGAGCAGTTCTTC.